The sequence of this T cell receptor (beta chain) was determined in a study of human T cells and chemical hapten exposure. Study observations and caveats: The immune response of these alopecia patients might not match healthy individuals'.

Unique molecular identifiers were attached to individual cDNA molecules during library preparation. TCRdb reanalysed the RACE reads using MiXCR and keeps one entry per CDR3 protein. The data show roughly 86,000 distinct CDR3 sequences, about 10% seen once. Points on this clonotype: Its antigen is unidentified.

The V end was cut by 1 base, the J end by 2 bases, with 12 bases between. The CDR3 runs 15 residues. The time point is: patch test 1, 2 weeks after DPC sensitization. Treatment in this sample: therapeutic diphenylcyclopropenone sensitization with weekly scalp DPC. Staff drew blood before applying each patch test. The TCR comes from a man aged 35-49 years with alopecia areata. Some clones in this sample may be carry-over from other donors' samples. The material was whole blood, obtained in connection with sensitization to the hapten diphenylcyclopropenone (DPC). The chain employs TRBV12-3 or TRBV12-4 and TRBJ2-7; D remains unclear. This chain's CDR3 is CASSLGGSRTYEQYF. The CDR3 nucleotides are TGTGCCAGCAGTTTAGGCGGTAGCCGCACCTACGAGCAGTACTTC.